This is a list of T cell receptor beta chains from one sample in a study of blood T cells in healthy people across ages. TCRdb passed the 5' RACE reads through MiXCR, listing each CDR3 protein once. This table holds hundreds of thousands of distinct CDR3 sequences, around three fifths found once. Sequenced sample: blood. All receptors come from a man between 60 and 75 years old in good health. CDR3s include the opening cysteine and the closing phenylalanine or tryptophan. Fields, in order: clone size, V gene, D gene, J gene, CDR3 DNA, CDR3 protein. A D gene is named only where the DNA matches it firmly. Where a row states a size, it is once, few, many or the class of an expanded clone; other rows omit it.

size: -
V: TRBV10-1
D: -
J: TRBJ1-1
DNA: TGCGCCAGCAGGGAACAGCAGAACACTGAAGCTTTCTTT
CDR3: CASREQQNTEAFF

size: -
V: TRBV29-1
D: TRBD1
J: TRBJ2-1
DNA: TGCAGCGTCATGCGGCAGGGGGCAGGAGAGCAGTTCTTC
CDR3: CSVMRQGAGEQFF

size: few
V: TRBV12-3/TRBV12-4
D: TRBD2
J: TRBJ2-7
DNA: TGTGCCAGCAGTGAACTAGCGGGGGATGGCTACGAGCAGTACTTC
CDR3: CASSELAGDGYEQYF

size: -
V: TRBV7-2
D: TRBD1
J: TRBJ1-5
DNA: TGTGCCAGCAGCCGATCCGGGGACAGGGTTCAGCCCCAGCATTTT
CDR3: CASSRSGDRVQPQHF

size: -
V: TRBV3-1
D: -
J: TRBJ2-2
DNA: TGTGCCAGCAGCGCTCGGACGGTGACCGGGGAGCTGTTTTTT
CDR3: CASSARTVTGELFF

size: few
V: TRBV7-9
D: -
J: TRBJ2-1
DNA: TGTGCCAGCAGCATAGGGACGGCCTCCTACAATGAGCAGTTCTTC
CDR3: CASSIGTASYNEQFF

size: few
V: TRBV20-1
D: -
J: TRBJ2-5
DNA: TGCAGTGTACCAACTGCGGACAGACGTCCGACGACTCACCAAGAGACCCAGTACTTC
CDR3: CSVPTADRRPTTHQETQYF

size: -
V: TRBV7-2
D: TRBD1
J: TRBJ1-5
DNA: TGTGCCAGCAGCCCTCGGACAGGCGCTCAGCCCCAGCATTTT
CDR3: CASSPRTGAQPQHF

size: -
V: TRBV9
D: -
J: TRBJ2-7
DNA: TGTGCCAGCAGCGTAGACGAGGGGCCGGATTACGAGCAGTACTTC
CDR3: CASSVDEGPDYEQYF

size: -
V: TRBV29-1
D: TRBD2
J: TRBJ2-2
DNA: TGCAGCGTTGAAGAAGGACTAGTTGGCACCGGGGAGCTGTTTTTT
CDR3: CSVEEGLVGTGELFF

size: -
V: TRBV20-1
D: TRBD2
J: TRBJ2-5
DNA: TGCAGTGCTAACCCGGGGGGACCGAAAGAGACCCAGTACTTC
CDR3: CSANPGGPKETQYF

size: -
V: TRBV20-1
D: -
J: TRBJ2-7
DNA: TGCAGTGCTGGGGCCGCCTACGAGCAGTACTTC
CDR3: CSAGAAYEQYF

size: -
V: TRBV6-6
D: TRBD2
J: TRBJ2-3
DNA: TGTGCCAGCAGTTACTCGATAAACGGGGGGGCAGATACGCAGTATTTT
CDR3: CASSYSINGGADTQYF

size: -
V: TRBV11-2
D: -
J: TRBJ2-5
DNA: TGTGCCAGCAGCAAGGACATCCAAGAGACCCAGTACTTC
CDR3: CASSKDIQETQYF

size: -
V: TRBV7-8
D: -
J: TRBJ1-6
DNA: TGTGCCAGCAGCTCCCGGCAGACAAATTCACCCCTCCACTTT
CDR3: CASSSRQTNSPLHF

size: -
V: TRBV5-1
D: -
J: TRBJ1-2
DNA: TGCGCCAGCAGCCCTGAACCCCTATACGGCTACACCTTC
CDR3: CASSPEPLYGYTF

size: -
V: TRBV5-5
D: -
J: TRBJ2-5
DNA: TGTGCCAGCAGCCTTGGGGCCGCGCAAGAGACCCAGTACTTC
CDR3: CASSLGAAQETQYF

size: few
V: TRBV7-9
D: TRBD1
J: TRBJ2-1
DNA: TGTGCCAGCAGTCGGGACAGGGGGCAGGTTGAGCAGTTCTTC
CDR3: CASSRDRGQVEQFF

size: -
V: TRBV4-2
D: -
J: TRBJ2-4
DNA: TGTGCCAGCAGCCAGGGCCCAAACCGGGGCATTCAGTACTTC
CDR3: CASSQGPNRGIQYF

size: -
V: TRBV4-1
D: -
J: TRBJ2-3
DNA: TGCGCCAGCAGCCAAGATCCCCCTATCTCCAGGACTGGGAAAAGATCAGATACGCAGTATTTT
CDR3: CASSQDPPISRTGKRSDTQYF

size: -
V: TRBV6-1
D: -
J: TRBJ2-5
DNA: TGTGCCAGCAAGGGCCTTGGGGCGGAGACCCAGTACTTC
CDR3: CASKGLGAETQYF

size: -
V: TRBV4-1
D: TRBD1
J: TRBJ2-3
DNA: TGCGCCAGCAGCCGCGGACAGGCGGGTGGGGATACGCAGTATTTT
CDR3: CASSRGQAGGDTQYF

size: -
V: TRBV20-1
D: TRBD1
J: TRBJ2-6
DNA: TGCAGTGCTAGGGGACAGGGATCTGGGGCCAACGTCCTGACTTTC
CDR3: CSARGQGSGANVLTF

size: few
V: TRBV7-2
D: -
J: TRBJ2-5
DNA: TGTGCCAGCGGGAGACTCCCTGTTGCGCAAGGGACCCAGTACTTC
CDR3: CASGRLPVAQGTQYF

size: -
V: TRBV10-3
D: -
J: TRBJ2-7
DNA: TGTGCCATCAGTGAGTCGCGGGAGCAGTACTTC
CDR3: CAISESREQYF

size: -
V: TRBV5-4
D: TRBD1
J: TRBJ2-5
DNA: TGTGCCAGCAGCTCCGGACAGGCCGAAGAGACCCAGTACTTC
CDR3: CASSSGQAEETQYF